Presented here are 25 T cell receptor beta chains from one specimen sequenced in a study of tumor-infiltrating lymphocytes in primary liver carcinoma (dated by TCRdb to about 2017). Total RNA and DNA were co-extracted from 20-30 mg of bulk tissue with the AllPrep DNA/RNA mini kit, without cell sorting. These reads were obtained on an Illumina HiSeq 2500. Using a constant-region primer and ProtoScript II reverse transcriptase, TCRbeta-specific cDNA was reverse-transcribed from 500 ng total RNA. The TCRbeta libraries were prepared through three rounds of nested multiplex PCR following a slightly modified ARM-PCR procedure. Each of the first two PCR rounds ran for approximately 10 cycles and used multiplex TRBV1-TRBV30 forward primers together with a Cbeta reverse primer. The public reads were run again by TCRdb, first through fastp at Q25 and then through MiXCR, and only productive beta chains were kept. CDR3 protein duplicates are merged, each entry listing the most common genes and DNA. The sample table holds about 20,000 distinct CDR3 sequences, of which roughly 79% were seen once. Together, the top ten hold over 30% of the sample.

Sample: liver tumor tissue from sampling region 4. What the cell subset or site label conveys for this sample: tumor region T4, right-lateral pole. The receptors stem from a woman aged 25 to 39 with primary liver carcinoma and hepatitis B virus infection.

This clonotype has a handful of counts. A much larger clone differs by one base, so this may be a read error. The V and J genes are TRBV5-5 and TRBJ2-5; D unclear. Trimming shortened V by 7 bases and J by 3 bases, and 19 bases separated the two germline ends. In germline, CDR1 is SGHKS, CDR2 YYEKEE (reference sequence). The CDR3 sequence is 15 residues long. The CDR3 DNA follows: TGTGCCAGCGCCTTACGAGAGTCGAAGGAAGAGACCCAGTACTTC. This gives the protein CASALRESKEETQYF. Using reference TRBV5-5 and TRBJ2-5 for the parts outside the CDR3, the full variable domain is DAGVTQSPTHLIKTRGQQVTLRCSPISGHKSVSWYQQVLGQGPQFIFQYYEKEERGRGNFPDRFSARQFPNYSSELNVNALLLGDSALYLCASALRESKEETQYFGPGTRLLVL.

V usage is TRBV7-9 and J usage is TRBJ2-1, with D perhaps given as TRBD1 or TRBD2 (6 bases each). The CDR3 has 14 amino acids. Germline V gives CDR1 SEHNR, CDR2 FQNEAQ (reference sequence). The ends were cut back, 8 bases at V and 4 bases at J, with 15 bases in the middle. The CDR3 nucleotides read TGTGCCAGCGGCTCCGGGGGCCTATACAATGAGCAGTTCTTC. Translation: CASGSGGLYNEQFF. Complete variable domain (other parts from reference TRBV7-9 and TRBJ2-1): DTGVSQNPRHKITKRGQNVTFRCDPISEHNRLYWYRQTLGQGPEFLTYFQNEAQLEKSRLLSDRFSAERPKGSFSTLEIQRTEQGDSAMYLCASGSGGLYNEQFFGPGTRLTVL.

A note on this clonotype: The junction shows a germline mismatch at one end, possibly a read error. The genes are TRBV11-1 and TRBJ2-2; 7 nucleotides line up with TRBD2. Per germline, CDR1 SGHAT and CDR2 FQDESV (reference sequence). The length of the CDR3 is 16 residues. The DNA of the CDR3 is TGTGTCAGCCGCAGGGTTATGGCGGGAGTGTCCGTGGAGCCGTTTTTT. It encodes CVSRRVMAGVSVEPFF.

This chain joins TRBV5-4 and TRBJ2-3; D is unclear. From germline, CDR1 is SGHNT and CDR2 YYREEE (reference sequence). The CDR3 has 17 residues. Trimming left V 6 bases short and J 2 bases short, with 22 bases between. This CDR3 reads CASNVDGDHPPTDTQYF. The CDR3 DNA is TGTGCCAGCAACGTAGACGGAGACCATCCACCCACAGATACGCAGTATTTT.

This clonotype came up a few times. The rearrangement uses TRBV11-2 and TRBJ1-2, with 7 bases fitting TRBD1. The CDR3 sequence is 13 residues long. Per the germline V gene, CDR1 is SGHAT and CDR2 is FQNNGV. CDR3 coding DNA: TGTACTAGCACTCAGGGGGGGGGTGGAGACTACACCTTC. As protein: CTSTQGGGGDYTF. Together with reference TRBV11-2 and TRBJ1-2, the CDR3 gives the full variable domain: EAGVAQSPRYKIIEKRQSVAFWCNPISGHATLYWYQQILGQGPKLLIQFQNNGVVDDSQLPKDRFSAERLKGVDSTLKIQPAKLEDSAVYLCTSTQGGGGDYTFGSGTRLTVV.

Worth noting for this clonotype: One end of the junction is discordant with germline, which a read error may explain. The genes are TRBV6-2 or TRBV6-3 and TRBJ2-7; TRBD2 matches 10 bases. CDR1 is MNHEY, CDR2 SVGEGT, per germline. CDR3 size: 15 residues. The CDR3 DNA follows: TGTGCCAGCAGTCATTTAGCGGGGGGACTTTACGGGCAGTACTTC. Its protein product is CASSHLAGGLYGQYF.

A remark on this clonotype: The CDR3 end shows no conserved phenylalanine or tryptophan, and so a read error is likely. The chain has TRBV11-2 and TRBJ2-7, with D possibly matching TRBD1 (5 bases). The CDR3 is made up of 12 amino acids. Germline CDR1 and CDR2: SGHAT and FQNNGV. The CDR3 DNA is TGTGCCAGCAGTGACAGCACCTACGAACAGTACTTA. This gives the protein CASSDSTYEQYL.

At least ten counts were recorded for this clonotype. Since a much larger clone is just one base distant, this may be a read error. The chain carries TRBV7-8 and TRBJ2-3, with unresolved D. The ends were cut back, 1 base at V and 11 bases at J, with 13 bases in the middle. This CDR3 is built from 13 residues. In germline, CDR1 is SGHVS, CDR2 FQNEAQ. The CDR3 nucleotides read TGTGCCAGCAGCTTAGGTGGAGTGAGTATGCAGTATTTT. Protein: CASSLGGVSMQYF. Full variable domain (rest looked up from reference TRBV7-8 and TRBJ2-3): GAGVSQSPRYKVAKRGQDVALRCDPISGHVSLFWYQQALGQGPEFLTYFQNEAQLDKSGLPSDRFFAERPEGSVSTLKIQRTQQEDSAVYLCASSLGGVSMQYFGPGTRLTVL.

As for this clonotype: Without the conserved terminal phenylalanine or tryptophan, this CDR3 likely stems from a read error. In nucleotides, the CDR3 is TGTGCCATCAACAGGGGGAATGTAGAGAGTGGCTACACCATC. Its translation: CAINRGNVESGYTI. The chain recombines TRBV10-3 with TRBJ1-2; 8 bases are a match to TRBD1. Germline CDR1 is ENHRY and CDR2 is SYGVKD. The V and J ends lost 7 bases and 7 bases, in that order; junction bases with no gene match: 11. The CDR3 covers 14 residues.

To note about this clonotype: The junction does not match germline at one end; this may be a read error. The chain employs TRBV12-5 and TRBJ2-1; possibly TRBD1 for D (6 bases). CDR1 is LGHNT, CDR2 FRNRAP, per germline. The CDR3 is 13 amino acids. CDR3 amino acids: CATEQGSYNGQFF. As DNA, the CDR3 is TGTGCCACGGAACAGGGTTCATACAATGGGCAGTTCTTC.

This sequence joins TRBV20-1 and TRBJ2-5; unclear D gene. The CDR3 is 12 residues long. CDR1 and CDR2 (germline): DFQATT, SNEGSKA (reference sequence). With 6 bases removed from V and 4 bases from J, the gap between germline ends came to 12 bases. CDR3 residues: CSARTELETQYF. The DNA for the CDR3 is TGCAGTGCAAGGACCGAGCTAGAGACCCAGTACTTC.

The V and J genes are TRBV29-1 and TRBJ2-5, with 8 bases that match TRBD2. The CDR3 totals 14 residues. J lost 4 bases, V lost 4 bases, and 8 bases had no gene match. Germline V lookup: CDR1 SQVTM, CDR2 ANQGSEA. This CDR3 reads CSVAAAGAIETQYF. The CDR3 DNA reads TGCAGCGTTGCGGCAGCGGGGGCCATAGAGACCCAGTACTTC.

Concerning this clonotype: One junction end does not reproduce the germline sequence, and a read error may be involved. The V and J genes are TRBV24-1 and TRBJ2-3, with D perhaps given as TRBD1 or TRBD2 (5 bases each). The CDR3 loop spans 14 amino acids. Germline V CDR1 and CDR2: KGHDR, SFDVKD. Here the CDR3 reads CATSDAIGTLTHHF. CDR3 nucleotides: TGTGCCACCAGTGATGCTATCGGGACGCTGACGCACCATTTT.

The chain uses TRBV6-1 and TRBJ2-3; D remains unclear. The CDR3 has 14 amino acids. From germline, CDR1 is MNHNS and CDR2 SASEGT. Here the CDR3 DNA reads TGTGGCAATAGTGCTGTGTGGTTTACAGATACGCAGTATTTT. Translating it yields CGNSAVWFTDTQYF.

Points on this clonotype: Mismatch with germline at one junction end may stem from a read error. This chain uses TRBV4-3 with TRBJ1-6; D gene uncertain. Germline CDR1 and CDR2: LGHNA and YSLEER. This CDR3 region has 15 residues. CDR3 in amino acids: CASSHESSYNSPPHF. The CDR3 nucleotides are TGCGCCAGTAGCCATGAGAGCTCCTATAATTCACCCCCCCACTTT.

There are a few counts of this clonotype. The J gene is TRBJ2-1, the V gene TRBV6-1; TRBD2 aligns across 15 bases. Germline assignment: CDR1 MNHNS and CDR2 SASEGT. V was clipped by 8 bases and J by 4 bases; unmatched bases: 0. The CDR3 totals 14 residues. The CDR3 DNA reads as TGTGCCAGCGGACTAGCGGGAGGGTACAATGAGCAGTTCTTC. This codes for CASGLAGGYNEQFF.

On this clonotype: Relative to the germline gene, one junction end is altered; a read error may explain this. The chain couples TRBV4-3 to TRBJ2-7; D is unclear. CDR1 LGHNA and CDR2 YSLEER come from the germline V gene. The CDR3 length is 18 residues. This CDR3 reads CSSSQAVTWGHISYEQYF. DNA of the CDR3: TGCTCCAGCAGCCAAGCTGTGACATGGGGTCACATTAGCTACGAGCAGTACTTC.

With respect to this clonotype: Relative to the germline gene, one junction end is altered; a read error may explain this. This sequence joins TRBV5-4 and TRBJ2-3, with a tentative D call TRBD1 (5 bases). Per the germline V gene, CDR1 is SGHNT and CDR2 is YYREEE (reference sequence). The CDR3 covers 17 residues. This CDR3 reads CASSVDGHTPPTDTQYF. The CDR3 nucleotides are TGTGCCAGCAGCGTAGACGGACACACTCCACCGACAGATACGCAGTATTTC.

The rearrangement joins TRBV6-1 to TRBJ1-2; no definite D call. The CDR3 sequence is 18 residues long. Trimming removed 5 bases from V and 4 bases from J, with 26 bases in between. Germline V gene lookup returns CDR1 MNHNS and CDR2 SASEGT. DNA of the CDR3: TGTGCCAGCAGTCAAAGGTTCCTGGTCCTTAGATCTAGCTATGGCTACACCTTC. Translating it yields CASSQRFLVLRSSYGYTF.

Worth noting for this clonotype: A read error may account for a junction end that differs from germline. The V call is TRBV6-5, the J call TRBJ1-6, with D perhaps TRBD1 (5 bases). The CDR3 totals 15 residues. The V gene's germline CDR1 is MNHEY and CDR2 SVGAGI. Here the CDR3 DNA reads TGTGACAGCAGGGAAAGGAGTGCCCCCCTTTCACGCCTCCAGTTT. Protein sequence: CDSRERSAPLSRLQF.

With regard to this clonotype: Compared with germline, one end of the junction differs, possibly owing to a read error. The chain is built from TRBV4-3 and TRBJ2-1; no firm D call. The CDR3 runs to 16 residues. The germline CDR1 and CDR2 sequences are LGHNA and YSLEER. The CDR3 sequence is CASNQDASSSHNEQFF. The CDR3 nucleotides are TGCGCCAGCAACCAAGATGCGTCAAGCTCCCACAATGAGCAGTTCTTC.

This clonotype was counted a single time. The junction shows a germline mismatch at one end, possibly a read error. The chain links TRBV11-2 to TRBJ2-7; no clear D. The CDR3 is 13 amino acids. CDR1 SGHAT and CDR2 FQNNGV come from the germline V gene. CDR3 residues: CTSSPSNTGGQYF. The CDR3 nucleotides are TGTACCAGCAGCCCCTCGAATACGGGCGGTCAGTACTTC.

This clonotype was seen just once. The conserved final phenylalanine or tryptophan is absent from the CDR3, which likely points to a read error. J is TRBJ2-3 and V is TRBV11-2; TRBD1 or TRBD2 may be the D gene (5 bases each). The length of the CDR3 is 15 residues. CDR1 is SGHAT and CDR2 is FQNNGV in the germline V gene. The chain's CDR3 is CVSRLPGQFADTQYL. The CDR3 coding sequence is TGTGTCAGCAGACTACCGGGGCAGTTCGCAGATACGCAGTATTTA.

The chain carries TRBV28 and TRBJ2-1; 9 bases map to TRBD1. J lost 6 bases, V lost 5 bases, and 14 bases had no gene match. Germline V CDR1 and CDR2: MDHEN, SYDVKM. The length of the CDR3 is 17 residues. The DNA for the CDR3 is TGTGCCAGCAGTCCAAAACAGGGGGCAGGGAGAATCAATGAGCAGTTCTTC. Its protein product is CASSPKQGAGRINEQFF. Together with reference TRBV28 and TRBJ2-1, the CDR3 gives the full variable domain: DVKVTQSSRYLVKRTGEKVFLECVQDMDHENMFWYRQDPGLGLRLIYFSYDVKMKEKGDIPEGYSVSREKKERFSLILESASTNQTSMYLCASSPKQGAGRINEQFFGPGTRLTVL.

A remark on this clonotype: The missing conserved phenylalanine or tryptophan at the end of this CDR3 makes a read error likely. It is unclear where the CDR3 begins or ends on the DNA, so no DNA is shown, and the CDR3 is as TCRdb lists it. The chain couples TRBV11-2 to TRBJ2-7; the table's D call TRBD2 went unverified against the DNA. From its first to its last residue, the CDR3 has 15 amino acids. Looked up from germline, CDR1 is SGHAT and CDR2 is FQNNGV. The CDR3 sequence: CASSLGVSGSYEQYL.